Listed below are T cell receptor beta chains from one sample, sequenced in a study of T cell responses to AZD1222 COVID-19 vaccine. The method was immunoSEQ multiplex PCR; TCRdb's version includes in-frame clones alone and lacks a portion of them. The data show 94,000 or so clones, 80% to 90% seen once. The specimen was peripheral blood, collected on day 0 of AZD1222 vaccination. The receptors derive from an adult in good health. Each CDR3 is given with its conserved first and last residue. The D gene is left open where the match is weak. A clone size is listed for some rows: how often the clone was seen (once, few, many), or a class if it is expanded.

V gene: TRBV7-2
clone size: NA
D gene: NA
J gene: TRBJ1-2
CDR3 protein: CASSLDRALYGYTF
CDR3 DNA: TGTGCCAGCAGCTTAGACCGGGCACTCTATGGCTACACCTTC

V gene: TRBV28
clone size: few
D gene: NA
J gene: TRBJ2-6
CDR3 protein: CASGKHSGANVLTF
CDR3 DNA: TGTGCCAGCGGCAAACACTCTGGGGCCAACGTCCTGACTTTC

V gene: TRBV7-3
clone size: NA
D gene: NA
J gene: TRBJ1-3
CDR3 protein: CASSATQGAGNTIYF
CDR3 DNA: TGTGCCAGCAGCGCAACCCAGGGAGCTGGAAACACCATATATTTT

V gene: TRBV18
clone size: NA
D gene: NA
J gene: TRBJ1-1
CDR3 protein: CASSPIGDQDTEAFF
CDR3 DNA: TGTGCCAGCTCACCAATTGGGGATCAGGACACTGAAGCTTTCTTT

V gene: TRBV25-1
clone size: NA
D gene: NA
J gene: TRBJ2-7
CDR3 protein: CASSERQGSSYEQYF
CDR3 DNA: TGTGCCAGCAGTGAACGGCAGGGTAGCTCCTACGAGCAGTACTTC

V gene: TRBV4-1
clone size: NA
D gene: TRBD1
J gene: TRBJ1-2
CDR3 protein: CASSQWDREGYTF
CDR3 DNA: TGCGCCAGCAGCCAATGGGACAGGGAAGGCTACACCTTC

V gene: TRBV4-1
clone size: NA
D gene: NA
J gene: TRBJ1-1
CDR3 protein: CASSQDRVGNTEAFF
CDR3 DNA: TGCGCCAGCAGCCAAGATAGAGTAGGGAACACTGAAGCTTTCTTT

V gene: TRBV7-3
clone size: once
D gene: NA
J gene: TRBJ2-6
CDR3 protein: CASSVNSPNSGANVLTF
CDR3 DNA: TGTGCCAGCAGCGTAAATTCGCCCAACTCTGGGGCCAACGTCCTGACTTTC

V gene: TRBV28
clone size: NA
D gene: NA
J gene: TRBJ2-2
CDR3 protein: CASSLTRWATGELFF
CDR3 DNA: TGTGCCAGCAGTTTAACCCGGTGGGCCACCGGGGAGCTGTTTTTT

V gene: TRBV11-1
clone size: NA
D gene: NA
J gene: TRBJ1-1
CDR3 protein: CASSLARTEAFF
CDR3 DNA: TGTGCCAGCAGCTTAGCGAGGACAGAAGCTTTCTTT

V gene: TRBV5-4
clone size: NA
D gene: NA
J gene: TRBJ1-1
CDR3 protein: CASSLGADPNTEAFF
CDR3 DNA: TGTGCCAGCAGCTTGGGGGCAGATCCGAACACTGAAGCTTTCTTT

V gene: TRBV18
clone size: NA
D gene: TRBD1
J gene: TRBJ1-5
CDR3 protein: CASSPSGQGYQPQHF
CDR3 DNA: TGTGCCAGCTCACCCTCGGGACAGGGGTATCAGCCCCAGCATTTT

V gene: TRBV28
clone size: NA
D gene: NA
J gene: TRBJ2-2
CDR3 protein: CASSPPLHGNTGELFF
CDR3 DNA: TGTGCCAGCAGTCCACCTCTCCACGGGAACACCGGGGAGCTGTTTTTT

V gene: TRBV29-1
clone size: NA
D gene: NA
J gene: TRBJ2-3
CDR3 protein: CSVGTTWGTDTQYF
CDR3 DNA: TGCAGCGTCGGAACGACCTGGGGCACAGATACGCAGTATTTT

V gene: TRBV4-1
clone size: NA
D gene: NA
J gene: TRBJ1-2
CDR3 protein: CASSRDRDNYGYTF
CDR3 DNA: TGCGCCAGCAGTCGAGACCGGGACAACTATGGCTACACCTTC

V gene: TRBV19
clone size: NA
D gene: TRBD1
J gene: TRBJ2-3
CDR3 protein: CASSTGQGIDTQYF
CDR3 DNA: TGTGCCAGTAGCACAGGACAGGGGATAGATACGCAGTATTTT

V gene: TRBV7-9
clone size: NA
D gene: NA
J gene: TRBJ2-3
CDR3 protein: CASSTPTPDTQYF
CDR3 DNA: TGTGCCAGCAGCACCCCTACACCAGATACGCAGTATTTT

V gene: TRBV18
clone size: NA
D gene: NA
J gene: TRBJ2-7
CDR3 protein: CASSPTIAGHEQYF
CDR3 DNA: TGTGCCAGCTCCCCGACTATTGCAGGGCACGAGCAGTACTTC

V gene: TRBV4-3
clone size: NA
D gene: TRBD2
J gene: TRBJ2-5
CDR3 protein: CASSQRASGGETQYF
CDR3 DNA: TGCGCCAGCAGCCAGAGGGCTAGCGGGGGGGAGACCCAGTACTTC

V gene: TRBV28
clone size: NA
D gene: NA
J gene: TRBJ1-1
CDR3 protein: CASSFASGEMNTEAFF
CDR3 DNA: TGTGCCAGCAGTTTCGCCTCGGGGGAAATGAACACTGAAGCTTTCTTT

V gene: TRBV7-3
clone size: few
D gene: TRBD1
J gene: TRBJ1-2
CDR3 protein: CASSSLQGDGYTF
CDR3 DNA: TGTGCCAGCAGCTCGCTCCAGGGGGACGGCTACACCTTC

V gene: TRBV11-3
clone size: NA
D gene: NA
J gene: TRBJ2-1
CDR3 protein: CASSLEGYHNEQFF
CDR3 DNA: TGTGCCAGCAGCTTAGAGGGCTATCACAATGAGCAGTTCTTC

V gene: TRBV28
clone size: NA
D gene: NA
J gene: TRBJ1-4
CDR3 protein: CASRPGPPQKLFF
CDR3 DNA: TGTGCCAGCAGGCCCGGGCCCCCCCAAAAACTGTTTTTT

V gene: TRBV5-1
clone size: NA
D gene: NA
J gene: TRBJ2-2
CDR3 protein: CASSPGIGTGELFF
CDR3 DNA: TGCGCCAGCAGTCCGGGAATTGGGACCGGGGAGCTGTTTTTT

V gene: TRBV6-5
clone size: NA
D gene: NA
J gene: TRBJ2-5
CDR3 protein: CASRSDQETQYF
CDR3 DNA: TGTGCCAGCAGATCAGACCAAGAGACCCAGTACTTC

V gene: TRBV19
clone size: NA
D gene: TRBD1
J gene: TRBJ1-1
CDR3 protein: CASSKVYRGAEAFF
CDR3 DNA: TGTGCCAGTAGTAAAGTATACAGGGGGGCTGAAGCTTTCTTT

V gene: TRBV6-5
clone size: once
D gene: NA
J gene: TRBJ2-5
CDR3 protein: CASSYPQETQYF
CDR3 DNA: TGTGCCAGCAGTTACCCCCAAGAGACCCAGTACTTC

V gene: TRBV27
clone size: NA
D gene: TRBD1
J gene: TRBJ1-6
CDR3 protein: CASSMRGQTLHF
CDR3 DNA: TGTGCCAGCAGCATGAGGGGGCAGACCCTCCACTTT

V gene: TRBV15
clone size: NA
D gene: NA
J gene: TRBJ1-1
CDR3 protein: CATSREESAAFF
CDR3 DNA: TGTGCCACCAGCAGAGAAGAGAGTGCAGCTTTCTTT

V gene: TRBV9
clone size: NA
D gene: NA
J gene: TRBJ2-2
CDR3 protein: CASSVAQGLGTGELFF
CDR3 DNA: TGTGCCAGCAGCGTTGCCCAAGGTTTAGGCACCGGGGAGCTGTTTTTT

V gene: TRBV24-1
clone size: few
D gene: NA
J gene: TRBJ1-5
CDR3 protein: CATSDPERQPQHF
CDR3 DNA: TGTGCCACCAGTGATCCCGAAAGACAGCCCCAGCATTTT

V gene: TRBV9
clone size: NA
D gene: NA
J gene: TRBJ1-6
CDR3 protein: CASSPLPQGSPLHF
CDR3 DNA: TGTGCCAGCAGCCCACTACCCCAAGGTTCACCCCTCCACTTT